The text below deals with one T cell receptor (beta chain). Germline V gene sequence: CDR1 MNHEY, CDR2 SMNVEV (reference sequence). This CDR3 comprises 16 residues. The V end lost 2 bases, the J end lost 4 bases, and 16 bases lay between the germline ends. These data are taken from a study of blood T cells in healthy people across ages. Then a second PCR, running about 6 to 12 cycles, was carried out with a sample-barcoded 5' primer and a J-beta primer mix. Via MiXCR, TCRdb re-called the 5' RACE reads, giving one row per CDR3 protein. The data contain about 1.6 million distinct CDR3 sequences, about 32% of them singletons.

Material for sequencing was blood. The rearrangement uses TRBV27 and TRBJ2-3, with unresolved D. This sequence originates from a woman younger than 45 in good health. CDR3 bases: TGTGCCAGCAGTTTAAGTCGTGGCGAGAGCGCAGATACGCAGTATTTT. It encodes CASSLSRGESADTQYF.